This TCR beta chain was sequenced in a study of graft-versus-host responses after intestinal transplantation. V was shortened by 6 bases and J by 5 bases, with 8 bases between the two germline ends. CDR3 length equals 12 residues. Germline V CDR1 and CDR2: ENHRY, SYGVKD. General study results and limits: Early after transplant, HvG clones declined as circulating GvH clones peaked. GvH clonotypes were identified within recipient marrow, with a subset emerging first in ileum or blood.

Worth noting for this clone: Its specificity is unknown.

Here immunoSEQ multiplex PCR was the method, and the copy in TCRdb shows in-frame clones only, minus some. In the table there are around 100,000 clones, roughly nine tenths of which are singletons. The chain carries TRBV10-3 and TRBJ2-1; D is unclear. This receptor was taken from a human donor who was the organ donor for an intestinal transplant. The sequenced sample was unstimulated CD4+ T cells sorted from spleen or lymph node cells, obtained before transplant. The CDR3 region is CAISKYDNEQFF. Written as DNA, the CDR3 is TGTGCCATCAGCAAGTACGACAATGAGCAGTTCTTC.